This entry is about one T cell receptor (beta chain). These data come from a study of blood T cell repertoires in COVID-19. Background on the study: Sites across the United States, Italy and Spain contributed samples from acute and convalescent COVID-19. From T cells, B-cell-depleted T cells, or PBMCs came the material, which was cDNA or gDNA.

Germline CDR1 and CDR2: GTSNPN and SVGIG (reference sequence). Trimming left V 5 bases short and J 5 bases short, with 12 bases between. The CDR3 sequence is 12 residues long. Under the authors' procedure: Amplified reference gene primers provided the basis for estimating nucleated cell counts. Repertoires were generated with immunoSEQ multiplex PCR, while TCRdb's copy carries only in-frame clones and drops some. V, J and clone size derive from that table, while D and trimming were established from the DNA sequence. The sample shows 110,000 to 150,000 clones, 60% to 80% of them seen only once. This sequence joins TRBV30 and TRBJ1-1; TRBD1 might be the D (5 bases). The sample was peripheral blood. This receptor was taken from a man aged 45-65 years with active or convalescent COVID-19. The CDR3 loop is CAWGPGRTEAFF. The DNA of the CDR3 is TGTGCCTGGGGCCCAGGGAGGACTGAAGCTTTCTTT.